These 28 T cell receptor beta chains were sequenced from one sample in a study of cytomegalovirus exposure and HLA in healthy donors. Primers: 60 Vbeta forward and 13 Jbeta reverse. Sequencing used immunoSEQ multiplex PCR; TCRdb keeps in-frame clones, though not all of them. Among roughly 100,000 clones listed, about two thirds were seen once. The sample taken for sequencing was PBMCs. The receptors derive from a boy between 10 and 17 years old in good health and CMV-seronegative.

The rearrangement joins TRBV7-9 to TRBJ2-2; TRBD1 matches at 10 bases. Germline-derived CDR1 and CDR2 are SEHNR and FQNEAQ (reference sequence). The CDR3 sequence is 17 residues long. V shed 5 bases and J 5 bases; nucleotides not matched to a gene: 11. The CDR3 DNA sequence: TGTGCCAGCAGCCCAAATCCCGGGACAGGGGTAACCGGGGAGCTGTTTTTT. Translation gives CASSPNPGTGVTGELFF.

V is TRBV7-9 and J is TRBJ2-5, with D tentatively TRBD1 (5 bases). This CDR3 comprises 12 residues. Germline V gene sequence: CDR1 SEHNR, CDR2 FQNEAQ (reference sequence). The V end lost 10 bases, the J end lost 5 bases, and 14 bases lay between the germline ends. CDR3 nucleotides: TGTGCCATCGTGGGCAGGGCCGAGACCCAGTACTTC. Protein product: CAIVGRAETQYF.

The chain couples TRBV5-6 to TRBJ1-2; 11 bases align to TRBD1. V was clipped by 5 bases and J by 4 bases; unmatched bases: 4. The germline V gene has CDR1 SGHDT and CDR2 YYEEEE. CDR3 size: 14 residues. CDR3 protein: CASRGQGAGYGYTF. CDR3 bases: TGTGCCAGCAGAGGACAGGGGGCGGGCTATGGCTACACCTTC.

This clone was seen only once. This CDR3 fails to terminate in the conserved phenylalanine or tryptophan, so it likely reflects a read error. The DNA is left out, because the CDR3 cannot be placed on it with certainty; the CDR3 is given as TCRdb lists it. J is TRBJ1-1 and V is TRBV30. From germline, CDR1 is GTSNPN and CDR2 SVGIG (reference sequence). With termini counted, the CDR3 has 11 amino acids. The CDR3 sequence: CAWSVRREALV.

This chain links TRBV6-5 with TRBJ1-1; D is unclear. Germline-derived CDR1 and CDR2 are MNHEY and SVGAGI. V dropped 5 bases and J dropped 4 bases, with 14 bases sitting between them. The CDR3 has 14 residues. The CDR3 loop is CASSPISRGTEAFF. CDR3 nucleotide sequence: TGTGCCAGCAGTCCTATCTCCCGGGGCACTGAAGCTTTCTTT.

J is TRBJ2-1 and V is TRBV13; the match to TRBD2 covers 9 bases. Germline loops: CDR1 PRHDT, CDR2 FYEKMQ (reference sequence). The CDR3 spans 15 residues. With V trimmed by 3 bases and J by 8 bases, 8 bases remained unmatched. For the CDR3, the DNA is TGTGCCAGCAGCTTCGCTAGCGGGAAAGGGGATGAGCAGTTCTTC. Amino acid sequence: CASSFASGKGDEQFF.

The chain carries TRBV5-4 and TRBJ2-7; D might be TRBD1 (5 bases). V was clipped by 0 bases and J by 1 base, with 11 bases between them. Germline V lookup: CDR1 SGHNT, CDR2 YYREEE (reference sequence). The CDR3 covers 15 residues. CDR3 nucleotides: TGTGCCAGCAGCTTGGCCTTCAGGGAATCCTACGAGCAGTACTTC. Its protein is CASSLAFRESYEQYF.

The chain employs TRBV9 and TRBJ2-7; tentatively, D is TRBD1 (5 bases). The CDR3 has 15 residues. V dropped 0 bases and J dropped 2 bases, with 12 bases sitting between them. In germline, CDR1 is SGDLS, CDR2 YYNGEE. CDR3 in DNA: TGTGCCAGCAGCGTAGTTGATGGGGCCCCCTACGAGCAGTACTTC. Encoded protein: CASSVVDGAPYEQYF. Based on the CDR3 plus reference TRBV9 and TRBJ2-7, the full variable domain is DSGVTQTPKHLITATGQRVTLRCSPRSGDLSVYWYQQSLDQGLQFLIQYYNGEERAKGNILERFSAQQFPDLHSELNLSSLELGDSALYFCASSVVDGAPYEQYFGPGTRLTVT.

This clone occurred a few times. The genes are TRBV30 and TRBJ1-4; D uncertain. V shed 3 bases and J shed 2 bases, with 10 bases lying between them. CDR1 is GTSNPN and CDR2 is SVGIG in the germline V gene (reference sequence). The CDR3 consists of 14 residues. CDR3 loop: CAWRAGYTNEKLFF. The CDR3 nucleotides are TGTGCCTGGAGAGCGGGTTATACTAATGAAAAACTGTTTTTT.

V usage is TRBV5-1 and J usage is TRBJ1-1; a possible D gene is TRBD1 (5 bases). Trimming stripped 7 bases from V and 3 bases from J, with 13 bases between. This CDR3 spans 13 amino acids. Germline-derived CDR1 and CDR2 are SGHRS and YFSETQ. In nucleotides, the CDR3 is TGCGCCAGCCAAAGGCGGGGGGACACTGAAGCTTTCTTT. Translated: CASQRRGDTEAFF. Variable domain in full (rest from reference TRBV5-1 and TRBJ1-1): KAGVTQTPRYLIKTRGQQVTLSCSPISGHRSVSWYQQTPGQGLQFLFEYFSETQRNKGNFPGRFSGRQFSNSRSEMNVSTLELGDSALYLCASQRRGDTEAFFGQGTRLTVV.

Written as DNA, the CDR3 is TGTGCCATCAGTGAACCGACAGGGGCCGAGACCCAGTACTTC. Protein product: CAISEPTGAETQYF. This sequence joins TRBV10-3 and TRBJ2-5; 8 bases are shared with TRBD1. After removal of 3 bases from V and 5 bases from J, the junction contained 5 bases not matched to a gene. From germline, CDR1 is ENHRY and CDR2 SYGVKD. The CDR3 covers 14 residues.

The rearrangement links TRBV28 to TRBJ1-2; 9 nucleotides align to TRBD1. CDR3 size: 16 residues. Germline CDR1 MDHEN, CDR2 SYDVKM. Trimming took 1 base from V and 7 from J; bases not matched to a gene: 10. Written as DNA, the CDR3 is TGTGCCAGCAGTTTATTGGTTGGGACAGGGCGGGTTGGCTACACCTTC. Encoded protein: CASSLLVGTGRVGYTF.

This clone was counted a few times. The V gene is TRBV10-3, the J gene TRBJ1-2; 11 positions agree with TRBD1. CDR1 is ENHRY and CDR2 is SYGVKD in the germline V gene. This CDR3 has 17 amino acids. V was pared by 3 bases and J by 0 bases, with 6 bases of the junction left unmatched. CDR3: CAISDPGQGGANYGYTF. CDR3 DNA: TGTGCCATCAGTGACCCGGGACAGGGGGGGGCTAACTATGGCTACACCTTC.

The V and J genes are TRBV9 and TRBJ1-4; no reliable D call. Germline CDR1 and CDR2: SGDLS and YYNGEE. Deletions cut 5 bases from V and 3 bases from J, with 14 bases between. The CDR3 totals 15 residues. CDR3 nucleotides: TGTGCCAGCAGTGCGGCGGCAGCACCTAATGAAAAACTGTTTTTT. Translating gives CASSAAAAPNEKLFF.

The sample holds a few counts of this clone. This chain's CDR3 is CASRDRFSSGNTIYF. CDR3 bases: TGCGCCAGCAGGGACAGGTTCTCCTCTGGAAACACCATATATTTT. The chain uses TRBV4-1 and TRBJ1-3; 7 bases are a match to TRBD1. This CDR3 has 15 amino acids. Looked up from germline, CDR1 is MGHRA and CDR2 is YSYEKL. V was clipped by 6 bases and J by 0 bases; unmatched bases: 5.

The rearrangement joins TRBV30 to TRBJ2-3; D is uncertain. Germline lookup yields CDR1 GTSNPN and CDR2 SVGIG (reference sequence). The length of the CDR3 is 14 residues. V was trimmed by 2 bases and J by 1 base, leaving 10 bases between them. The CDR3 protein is CAWSRRGGTDTQYF. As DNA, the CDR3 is TGTGCCTGGAGTCGCAGAGGCGGCACAGATACGCAGTATTTT.

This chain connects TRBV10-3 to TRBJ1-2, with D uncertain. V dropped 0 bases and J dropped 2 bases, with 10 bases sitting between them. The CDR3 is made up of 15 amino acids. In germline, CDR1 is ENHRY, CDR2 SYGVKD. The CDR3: CAISESVLLNYGYTF. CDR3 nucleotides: TGTGCCATCAGTGAGTCGGTACTGTTGAACTATGGCTACACCTTC.

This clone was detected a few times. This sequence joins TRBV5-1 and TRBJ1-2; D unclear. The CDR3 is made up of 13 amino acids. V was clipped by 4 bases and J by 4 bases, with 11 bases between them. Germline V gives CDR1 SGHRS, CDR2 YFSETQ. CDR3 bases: TGCGCCAGCAGCCTCGCCGGGAGCTATGGCTACACCTTC. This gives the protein CASSLAGSYGYTF.

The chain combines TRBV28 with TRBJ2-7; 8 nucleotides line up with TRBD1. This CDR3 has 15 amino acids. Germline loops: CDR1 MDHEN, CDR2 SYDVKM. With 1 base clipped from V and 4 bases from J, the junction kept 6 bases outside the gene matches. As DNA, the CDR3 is TGTGCCAGCAGTTTATCGGACAGGGAGACTTACGAGCAGTACTTC. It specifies CASSLSDRETYEQYF.

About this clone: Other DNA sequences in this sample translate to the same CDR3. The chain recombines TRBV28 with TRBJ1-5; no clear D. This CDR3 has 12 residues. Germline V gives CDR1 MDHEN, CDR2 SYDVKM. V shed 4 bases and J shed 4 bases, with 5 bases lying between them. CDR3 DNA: TGTGCCAGCAGTTCCGGGAATCAGCCCCAGCATTTT. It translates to CASSSGNQPQHF.

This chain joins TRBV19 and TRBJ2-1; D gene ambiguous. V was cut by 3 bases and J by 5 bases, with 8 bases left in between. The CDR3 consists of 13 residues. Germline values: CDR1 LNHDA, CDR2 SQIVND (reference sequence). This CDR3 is CASSMNRNNEQFF. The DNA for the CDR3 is TGTGCCAGTAGTATGAACAGAAACAATGAGCAGTTCTTC.

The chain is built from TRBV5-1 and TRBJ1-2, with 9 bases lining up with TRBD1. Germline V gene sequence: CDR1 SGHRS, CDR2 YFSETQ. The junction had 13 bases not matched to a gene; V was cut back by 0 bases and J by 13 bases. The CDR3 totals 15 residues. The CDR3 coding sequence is TGCGCCAGCAGCTTGGTCTCCGGGACAGGGCATTTCGGCACCTTC. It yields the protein CASSLVSGTGHFGTF.

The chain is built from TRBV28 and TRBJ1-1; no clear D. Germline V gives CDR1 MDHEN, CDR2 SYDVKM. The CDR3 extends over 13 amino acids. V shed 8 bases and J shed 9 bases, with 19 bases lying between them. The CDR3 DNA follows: TGTGCCAGCGGTAGAAAACCGGGAACTAAAGCTTTCTTT. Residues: CASGRKPGTKAFF.

The CDR3 sequence: CASSYTKDTQYF. CDR3 sequence (DNA): TGTGCCAGCAGTTATACAAAAGATACGCAGTATTTT. V gene TRBV6-6 combines with J gene TRBJ2-3; D gene ambiguous. Germline V gene data show CDR1 as MNHNY and CDR2 as SVGAGI (reference sequence). The CDR3 spans 12 residues. The V end was cut by 3 bases, the J end by 5 bases, with 6 bases between.

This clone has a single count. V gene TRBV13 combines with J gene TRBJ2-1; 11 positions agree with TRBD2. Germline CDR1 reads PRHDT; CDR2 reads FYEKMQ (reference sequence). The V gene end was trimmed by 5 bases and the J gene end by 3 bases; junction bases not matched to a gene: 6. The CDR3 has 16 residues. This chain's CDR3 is CASSPRTSGLYNEQFF. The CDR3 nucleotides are TGTGCCAGCAGCCCAAGGACTAGCGGGCTCTACAATGAGCAGTTCTTC.

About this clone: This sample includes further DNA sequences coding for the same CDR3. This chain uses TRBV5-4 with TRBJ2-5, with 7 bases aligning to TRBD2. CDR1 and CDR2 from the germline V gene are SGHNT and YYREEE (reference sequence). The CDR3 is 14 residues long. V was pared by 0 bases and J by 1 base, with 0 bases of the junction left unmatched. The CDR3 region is CASSLAGGQETQYF. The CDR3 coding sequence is TGTGCCAGCAGCTTGGCGGGGGGCCAAGAGACCCAGTACTTC.

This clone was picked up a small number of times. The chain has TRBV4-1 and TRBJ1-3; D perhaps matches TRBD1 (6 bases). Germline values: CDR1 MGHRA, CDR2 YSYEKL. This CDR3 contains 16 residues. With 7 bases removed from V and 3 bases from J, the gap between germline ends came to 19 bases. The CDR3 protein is CASNSRSGRGGNTIYF. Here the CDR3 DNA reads TGCGCCAGCAACAGCCGCTCGGGCAGGGGTGGAAACACCATATATTTT.

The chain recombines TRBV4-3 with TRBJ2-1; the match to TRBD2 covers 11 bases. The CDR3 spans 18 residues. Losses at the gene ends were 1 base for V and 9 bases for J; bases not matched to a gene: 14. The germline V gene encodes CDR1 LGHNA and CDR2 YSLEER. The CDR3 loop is CASSQVLGASGGLGEQFF. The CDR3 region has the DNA TGCGCCAGCAGCCAAGTTCTCGGCGCTAGCGGGGGGTTGGGTGAGCAGTTCTTC.